This T cell receptor (beta chain) was recovered during a study of T cell responses to AZD1222 COVID-19 vaccine. Study findings and constraints: Variant regions that are unmutated are reportedly the target of nearly half of spike-specific TCRs. With two AZD1222 doses given, Spike-specific TCR breadth and depth both rose. Donors skewed white British and female; clonal diversity was possibly underestimated.

In the case of this clone: The target antigen is unknown.

Profiling relied on immunoSEQ multiplex PCR, and the TCRdb table lists in-frame clones only, not all of them. The profile shows around 220,000 clones, around 94% of them singletons. Trimming took off 7 bases at V and 2 bases at J, with 17 bases between the two ends. The CDR3 runs 16 residues. CDR1 and CDR2 (germline): MDHEN, SYDVKM. The sample here was peripheral blood, taken 28 days after the second dose of the MenACWY control vaccine. V is TRBV28 and J is TRBJ2-2, with a weak D call TRBD2 (6 bases). The clonotype originates from an adult who received the MenACWY meningococcal vaccine as a control. The CDR3 DNA reads as TGTGCCAGCAAGGAGCCAGCGGGCTCTAACACCGGGGAGCTGTTTTTT. This codes for CASKEPAGSNTGELFF.